This T cell receptor (beta chain) was recovered during a study of tissue T cells after allogeneic stem cell transplantation. About this clone: What it binds is unknown. Gene names refer to mouse genes. The read terminates 1 residue before the CDR3 end, so the remaining end is supplied by the germline J gene.

V dropped 5 bases and J dropped 2 bases, with 11 bases sitting between them. The CDR3 has 14 amino acids. CDR1 and CDR2 (germline): NSQYPW, LRSPGD (reference sequence). CDR3 sequences, V/J genes, frequencies and template counts came from survey-depth TCRbeta sequencing. TCRdb's table, derived via immunoSEQ multiplex PCR, lists solely in-frame clones and lacks some. The sample consists of 6,000 to 8,500 clones, approximately 52% of them appearing once. General study results and limits: The study did not identify alloreactive or antigen-specific tissue TCRs, and some clones might be persisting host cells. Shared clones across patients were few; motif clustering revealed tissue-specific shared signatures.

As for time point: mouse harvest day 7 after allogeneic transplant. The graft held 10^6 splenic CD5+ T cells and 10^7 T-cell-depleted bone marrow cells. Mice had MHC-mismatched B6 into BALB/c GVHD, sampled day 7 or 14. This chain connects TRBV1 to TRBJ2-5, with D possibly matching TRBD1 (6 bases). The clonotype comes from a female BALB/c mouse given C57BL/6 T cells with graft-versus-host disease after an allogeneic hematopoietic cell transplant. Sequenced input: lymph node tissue. The CDR3 DNA, read in part, is TGCACCTGCAGTCCGGGACATCCCCAAGACACCCAGTAC. Its translation: CTCSPGHPQDTQY. The CDR3, in full, reads CTCSPGHPQDTQYF.